The rows below give T cell receptor beta chains drawn from one sample of a study of T cells in Graves' hyperthyroidism and ophthalmopathy. A single record per CDR3 protein comes from TCRdb applying MiXCR to the multiplex PCR reads. The data contain around 690,000 distinct CDR3 sequences, roughly 17% of them singletons. Sequencing input: blood. Receptors were obtained from a man aged 45-65 years with Graves' hyperthyroidism. Both conserved end residues are part of each CDR3. The order of the fields is D gene, J gene, V gene, clone size, CDR3 DNA, CDR3 protein. A D gene is named only where the DNA matches it firmly. Clone sizes are given selectively: once, few, many, or a class where the clone is expanded.

d_gene: TRBD1
j_gene: TRBJ2-2
v_gene: TRBV27
abundance: many
CDR3nt: TGTGCCAGCAGTATCCTACGACAGGGGTTCGGGAACACCGGGGAGCTGTTTTTT
CDR3aa: CASSILRQGFGNTGELFF

d_gene: TRBD1
j_gene: TRBJ2-3
v_gene: TRBV25-1
abundance: .
CDR3nt: TGTGCCAGCAGTGAATCCGCAGGGGGTCGTACAGATACGCAGTATTTT
CDR3aa: CASSESAGGRTDTQYF

d_gene: .
j_gene: TRBJ1-5
v_gene: TRBV19
abundance: .
CDR3nt: TGTGCCACCGCGTCGACGGACTATAGCAATCAGCCCCAGCATTTT
CDR3aa: CATASTDYSNQPQHF

d_gene: .
j_gene: TRBJ2-4
v_gene: TRBV14
abundance: few
CDR3nt: TGTGCCAGCAGCCAAGGGCCAAACGGAAACATTCAGTACTTC
CDR3aa: CASSQGPNGNIQYF

d_gene: TRBD2
j_gene: TRBJ2-2
v_gene: TRBV12-3/TRBV12-4
abundance: many
CDR3nt: TGTGCCAGCAGCAAAACCGGGACTAGCGGGAGATATCCCGGGGAGCTGTTTTTT
CDR3aa: CASSKTGTSGRYPGELFF

d_gene: .
j_gene: TRBJ2-7
v_gene: TRBV7-2
abundance: .
CDR3nt: TGTGCCAGCAGCTTAGCTCGGGCGGGTATCTTCTCCTACGAGCAGTACTTC
CDR3aa: CASSLARAGIFSYEQYF

d_gene: .
j_gene: TRBJ2-7
v_gene: TRBV11-2
abundance: many
CDR3nt: TGTGCCAGCAAAAAAGTCGGTGACGAGCAGTACTTC
CDR3aa: CASKKVGDEQYF

d_gene: .
j_gene: TRBJ1-1
v_gene: TRBV7-3
abundance: few
CDR3nt: TGTGCCAGCAGCTTGGACAGTGGGCCGGACACTGAAGCTTTCTTT
CDR3aa: CASSLDSGPDTEAFF

d_gene: TRBD1
j_gene: TRBJ2-7
v_gene: TRBV20-1
abundance: .
CDR3nt: TGCAGTGCTAGACTCGACAGGGGCTCCTCCTACGGGCAGTACTTC
CDR3aa: CSARLDRGSSYGQYF

d_gene: .
j_gene: TRBJ1-1
v_gene: TRBV30
abundance: .
CDR3nt: TGTGCCTGGAGTGGTTTGCGAAGGAACACTGAAGCTTTCTTT
CDR3aa: CAWSGLRRNTEAFF

d_gene: .
j_gene: TRBJ1-5
v_gene: TRBV28
abundance: few
CDR3nt: TGTGCATCACGGGGCAGTCTCGGTCAGCCCCAGCATTTT
CDR3aa: CASRGSLGQPQHF

d_gene: .
j_gene: TRBJ1-1
v_gene: TRBV12-3/TRBV12-4
abundance: many
CDR3nt: TGTGCCAGCACCCCGACCGTTCTGAACACTGAAGCTTTCTTT
CDR3aa: CASTPTVLNTEAFF

d_gene: .
j_gene: TRBJ1-6
v_gene: TRBV5-5
abundance: few
CDR3nt: TGTGCCAGCAGCTTGTTGGGGACACTCTCCTCGTATAATTCACCCCTCCACTTT
CDR3aa: CASSLLGTLSSYNSPLHF

d_gene: .
j_gene: TRBJ2-1
v_gene: TRBV11-2
abundance: many
CDR3nt: TGTGCCAGCAGCTGGGGAAGGGGTGGCTCCTACAATGAGCAGTTCTTC
CDR3aa: CASSWGRGGSYNEQFF

d_gene: TRBD1
j_gene: TRBJ2-7
v_gene: TRBV20-1
abundance: few
CDR3nt: TGCAGTGCTAGAGGCGACAGGGGCGGCTACGAGCAGTACTTC
CDR3aa: CSARGDRGGYEQYF

d_gene: .
j_gene: TRBJ1-3
v_gene: TRBV20-1
abundance: .
CDR3nt: TGCAGTGCTAGAGGGTCGAACACCATATATTTT
CDR3aa: CSARGSNTIYF

d_gene: TRBD2
j_gene: TRBJ2-1
v_gene: TRBV27
abundance: many
CDR3nt: TGTGCCAGCAGTTCCGGGACTAGCGGGTTATCCTACAATGAGCAGTTCTTC
CDR3aa: CASSSGTSGLSYNEQFF

d_gene: TRBD1
j_gene: TRBJ2-2
v_gene: TRBV20-1
abundance: few
CDR3nt: TGCAGTGCTAGACAGGGGGCAGGCGGGGAGCTGTTTTTT
CDR3aa: CSARQGAGGELFF

d_gene: TRBD2
j_gene: TRBJ2-2
v_gene: TRBV2
abundance: many
CDR3nt: TGTGCCAGCAGTTCTCTAGCGGAGACCGGGGAGCTGTTTTTT
CDR3aa: CASSSLAETGELFF

d_gene: TRBD2
j_gene: TRBJ2-7
v_gene: TRBV28
abundance: .
CDR3nt: TGTGCCAGCAGCCAGACTAGCGGGAGGGCCGATGAGCAGTACTTC
CDR3aa: CASSQTSGRADEQYF

d_gene: .
j_gene: TRBJ2-7
v_gene: TRBV20-1
abundance: many
CDR3nt: TGCAGTGCCGCCAGCAGGGCAACCTACGAGCAGTACTTC
CDR3aa: CSAASRATYEQYF

d_gene: TRBD2
j_gene: TRBJ2-2
v_gene: TRBV28
abundance: many
CDR3nt: TGTGCCAGCAGCCCGGGCGGGGGATGGACCGGGGAGCTGTTTTTT
CDR3aa: CASSPGGGWTGELFF

d_gene: .
j_gene: TRBJ2-1
v_gene: TRBV10-3
abundance: many
CDR3nt: TGTGCCATCAGTGGAGATCCGGGCCACAGCCACAATGAGCAGTTCTTC
CDR3aa: CAISGDPGHSHNEQFF

d_gene: TRBD2
j_gene: TRBJ2-3
v_gene: TRBV2
abundance: many
CDR3nt: TGTGCCAGCAGCAGAGCGGGAGTCAGCACAGATACGCAGTATTTT
CDR3aa: CASSRAGVSTDTQYF

d_gene: TRBD2
j_gene: TRBJ2-3
v_gene: TRBV28
abundance: few
CDR3nt: TGTGCCAGCAGCCACGGGACTAGCGGGTTTACAGATACGCAGTATTTT
CDR3aa: CASSHGTSGFTDTQYF

d_gene: TRBD2
j_gene: TRBJ2-2
v_gene: TRBV20-1
abundance: .
CDR3nt: TGCAGTGCTAGACTAGCGGCAAACACCGGGGAGCCGTTTTTT
CDR3aa: CSARLAANTGEPFF

d_gene: TRBD2
j_gene: TRBJ2-3
v_gene: TRBV7-2
abundance: many
CDR3nt: TGTGCCAGCAGCTTTTTCGCCTCAGCGGGAGGGCCGGGAGATACGCAGTATTTT
CDR3aa: CASSFFASAGGPGDTQYF

d_gene: .
j_gene: TRBJ2-5
v_gene: TRBV4-1
abundance: .
CDR3nt: TGCGCCAGCAGCCAAGTCAGGACTAACCAAGAGACCCAGTACTTC
CDR3aa: CASSQVRTNQETQYF

d_gene: .
j_gene: TRBJ2-6
v_gene: TRBV6-2/TRBV6-3
abundance: many
CDR3nt: TGTGCCAGCAGTTATTTCTCCTTCCCCGGGGCCAACGTCCTGACTTTC
CDR3aa: CASSYFSFPGANVLTF

d_gene: .
j_gene: TRBJ2-3
v_gene: TRBV7-9
abundance: .
CDR3nt: TGTGCCAGCAGCTTAGCGCTTGGGAGTACTAGCACAGATACGCAGTATTTT
CDR3aa: CASSLALGSTSTDTQYF

d_gene: TRBD2
j_gene: TRBJ2-1
v_gene: TRBV28
abundance: many
CDR3nt: TGTGCCAGCAGTTTTACTAGCGGGGCATCCAATGAGCAGTTCTTC
CDR3aa: CASSFTSGASNEQFF

d_gene: TRBD2
j_gene: TRBJ2-2
v_gene: TRBV2
abundance: many
CDR3nt: TGTGCCAGCAGTATCAGCGGGAGGGCCGGCACCGGGGAGCTGTTTTTT
CDR3aa: CASSISGRAGTGELFF

d_gene: .
j_gene: TRBJ2-7
v_gene: TRBV6-2/TRBV6-3
abundance: .
CDR3nt: TGTGCCAGCAGTTATGCGTTTGAGCAGTACTTC
CDR3aa: CASSYAFEQYF

d_gene: .
j_gene: TRBJ1-5
v_gene: TRBV4-1
abundance: .
CDR3nt: TGCGCCAGCAGCCAAGGCAGGGGAGGCCAGCCCCAGCATTTT
CDR3aa: CASSQGRGGQPQHF

d_gene: .
j_gene: TRBJ1-3
v_gene: TRBV7-2
abundance: many
CDR3nt: TGTGCCAGCAGCTTAGCGGCAGGGAGCTCTGGAAACACCATATATTTT
CDR3aa: CASSLAAGSSGNTIYF

d_gene: .
j_gene: TRBJ2-3
v_gene: TRBV3-1
abundance: .
CDR3nt: TGTGCCAGCAGCCAAGATGGGAGCTCAGATACGCAGTATTTT
CDR3aa: CASSQDGSSDTQYF

d_gene: .
j_gene: TRBJ2-7
v_gene: TRBV20-1
abundance: .
CDR3nt: TGCAGTGCTAGAGATTATGCCAGGGATTACGAGCAGTACTTC
CDR3aa: CSARDYARDYEQYF

d_gene: .
j_gene: TRBJ2-7
v_gene: TRBV7-2
abundance: many
CDR3nt: TGTGCCAGCAGCTTAGACGGGAGTGTCCACGAGCAGTACTTC
CDR3aa: CASSLDGSVHEQYF

d_gene: TRBD2
j_gene: TRBJ2-1
v_gene: TRBV27
abundance: many
CDR3nt: TGTGCCAGCACCCTCCGGGGAGCGGGAGGGCCGAGAGAGCAGTTCTTC
CDR3aa: CASTLRGAGGPREQFF

d_gene: TRBD1
j_gene: TRBJ2-7
v_gene: TRBV4-2
abundance: few
CDR3nt: TGTGCCAGCAGCCAACAAACCGGGACAGACCTTTACGAGCAGTACTTC
CDR3aa: CASSQQTGTDLYEQYF

d_gene: TRBD2
j_gene: TRBJ2-1
v_gene: TRBV28
abundance: .
CDR3nt: TGTGCCAGCTGCCTTACGGCGGGAGGGAATGAGCAGTTCTTC
CDR3aa: CASCLTAGGNEQFF